The present TCR beta chain was sequenced within a study of shared clonotypes between healthy human individuals (TCRdb year 2020). Regarding the study in general: The cohort included three men and two women between 18 and 49 years of age. Per donor, three plates each were used for CD4 naive and CD4 memory, two for CD8 naive, and one for CD8 memory. Per donor, leukapheresis produced somewhere between about 0.94 and 8.9 billion PBMCs. To estimate repertoire size and how much clonotypes are shared between individuals, the study performed deep sequencing of blood TCR repertoires from a handful of healthy adults. To increase sequencing depth and limit assay-specific biases, TCR repertoire library preparation and sequencing were carried out by different laboratories using diverse techniques.

As regards this clone: It has no known antigen specificity. Qualities for individual bases were not recorded, and no much larger clone is one base off.

The donors were healthy, HIV-negative adults with no recently reported acute infections or vaccinations. Only Caucasian adults living in Nashville, Tennessee, USA were represented among the donors. CD4+ T cells were enriched through magnetic negative selection, after which naive cells were positively selected on CD45RA and the remaining negative fraction served as the memory subset. After blood collection by leukapheresis, PBMCs were isolated using Ficoll-Histopaque density gradient centrifugation and then cryopreserved in the vapor phase of liquid nitrogen. Purity and quantity of every magnetically sorted T cell population were checked by analytical flow cytometry. Genomic DNA was isolated from every sorted fraction and measured by UV absorbance on a Nanodrop 2000c. TCR CDR3 regions were amplified from genomic DNA by multiplex PCR using the deep immunoSEQ assay. Genomic DNA extracted from each cell subset was distributed evenly over all wells of several immunoSEQ 96-well plates, and each plate served as one replicate. For sorted subsets, 150 to 250 ng genomic DNA, equal to approximately 30,000 T cell genomes, was loaded into each replicate PCR. The purified libraries were quantified using a Qubit 3.0 fluorometer, sized with a Bioanalyzer 2100, and then quantified again using the KAPA Library Quantification kit. Each immunoSEQ 96-well plate was sequenced on its own single-read 150-cycle Illumina NextSeq 550 flow cell. The source study handled its data this way. The immunoSEQ output contained only junctional sequences without quality scores, so filtering could not match that applied to full-length reads. To assign V/J genes and CDR3, sequences were annotated against IMGT germline references using PyIR, a Python wrapper for IgBLAST v1.9. Any read was removed if the V/J assignment was weak (E-value above 1e-6), the CDR3 was missing, or the read contained stop codons, out-of-frame junctions, or ambiguous translated residues. V3J clonotypes were defined as sequences sharing an identical inferred V gene, J gene, and CDR3 amino acid sequence. Percentage overlap between repertoires was calculated by dividing the number of shared unique clonotypes by the size of the smaller repertoire. RTK rarefaction, the Chao1 estimator, and Recon v2.1 estimates of unobserved clonotypes were used to assess repertoire richness. Generation probabilities for all TCRbeta clonotypes obtained by the gDNA method from a handful of donors were computed using OLGA. Imported from immuneACCESS, the table was reduced by TCRdb to in-frame sequences with V and J called. These copies leave out some clones; in studies compared against another copy, an unresolved V gene accounts for under half, and the cause of the remainder is not known. The DNA was the basis for D and trimming; V, J and clone size are from that table. The sample table holds under 1,100,000 clones, of which about 84% were seen once. Roughly 0.62% of the sample is held by the ten biggest clonotypes.

Reading the germline V gene gives CDR1 MGHDK and CDR2 SYGVNS. Its CDR3 holds 17 amino acids, cysteine through phenylalanine. Just CDR3 DNA is preserved here, 51 bases in frame from base 1. Deletion took 5 bases off V and 0 bases off J, with a span of 17 bases between the germline ends. What the work shows at the level of the full study, not this receptor alone: About 5% of naive CD4, 3.5% of naive CD8, around 2.3% of memory CD4, and roughly 0.4% of memory CD8 clonotypes were shared across several donors. Pairwise subsampling indicated that sequencing depth was expected to affect the degree of clonotype sharing among donors. Because the study included a small number of donors, the genetic and exposure-history diversity represented was limited. Estimated clonotype richness was generally larger for naive than for memory subsets. Even with the large sequencing depth, rarefaction of the sorted-subset datasets indicated that sequencing was incomplete. Sampling was limited to blood, and TCR repertoires in tissue likely differ from TCR repertoires in blood. Clonotypes shared by all four sorted-subset donors showed higher generation probabilities than non-shared clonotypes.

The rearrangement joined TRBV25-1 to TRBJ2-1; a tentative D match to TRBD1 spans 5 bases. The sequenced material came from memory CD4+ T cells from PBMCs. The cell subset or site label corresponds to: CD45RA-negative fraction. The clonotype originates from a man aged 18 to 30 in good health. Some clones in this sample may be carry-over from other donors' samples. The sequence in DNA is TGTGCCAGCAGTAACCCCCCTGGCCAGGGCTCCTACAATGAGCAGTTCTTC. This gives the protein CASSNPPGQGSYNEQFF.